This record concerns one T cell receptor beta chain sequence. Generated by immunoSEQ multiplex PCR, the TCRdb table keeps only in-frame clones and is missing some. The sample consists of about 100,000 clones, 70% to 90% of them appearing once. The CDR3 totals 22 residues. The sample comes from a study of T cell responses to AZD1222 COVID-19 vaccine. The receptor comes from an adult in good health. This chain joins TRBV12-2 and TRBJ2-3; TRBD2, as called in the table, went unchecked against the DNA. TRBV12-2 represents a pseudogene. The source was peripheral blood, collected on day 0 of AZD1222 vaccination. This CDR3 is CASRLRTSGTPSRGESTDTQYF. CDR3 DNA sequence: TGTGCAAGTCGCTTGCGGACTAGCGGGACACCCTCCAGAGGGGAAAGCACAGATACGCAGTATTTT.